Following are 25 T cell receptor beta chains from one sample sequenced in a study of glioma-infiltrating T cells after dendritic cell vaccination. Assay: immunoSEQ multiplex PCR; the TCRdb copy retains only in-frame clones and omits some. Among about 21,000 clones listed, 60% to 85% were seen once. The source was blood, collected before dendritic cell vaccination. These receptors originate from a human donor with glioblastoma.

The rearrangement uses TRBV7-3 and TRBJ2-1, with 8 bases that match TRBD2. The CDR3 is made up of 15 amino acids. The junction had 9 bases not matched to a gene; V was cut back by 3 bases and J by 8 bases. CDR1 and CDR2 (germline): SGHTA, FQGTGA. The CDR3 region has the DNA TGTGCCAGCAGCTTCAGCGGGAGTCCCGTCTATGAGCAGTTCTTC. Translated, it gives CASSFSGSPVYEQFF.

This clone appeared a few times. The chain is built from TRBV6-6 and TRBJ2-1; 7 bases fit TRBD1. This CDR3 is 13 amino acids long. Unmatched junction bases numbered 3, after V lost 5 bases and J lost 5 bases. Germline CDR1 and CDR2: MNHNY and SVGAGI (reference sequence). The CDR3 spells CASSGTENNEQFF. The CDR3 coding sequence is TGTGCCAGCAGTGGGACAGAGAACAATGAGCAGTTCTTC.

The chain links TRBV18 to TRBJ1-1; no clear D gene. Germline CDR1 KGHSH, CDR2 LQKENI. This CDR3 is built from 14 residues. Deletions cut 2 bases from V and 1 base from J, with 8 bases between. The DNA for the CDR3 is TGTGCCAGCTCACCAGGGCTGAAGAACACTGAAGCTTTCTTT. Translating it yields CASSPGLKNTEAFF.

The chain employs TRBV2 and TRBJ2-1; D is ambiguous. The CDR3 runs 15 residues. CDR1 and CDR2 (germline): SNHLY, FYNNEI. The ends were cut back, 2 bases at V and 3 bases at J, with 11 bases in the middle. The CDR3 loop reads CASSELVANYNEQFF. CDR3 nucleotides: TGTGCCAGCAGTGAACTAGTCGCGAACTACAATGAGCAGTTCTTC.

V usage is TRBV6-6 and J usage is TRBJ2-7, with 7 bases lining up with TRBD2. The germline CDR1 and CDR2 sequences are MNHNY and SVGAGI (reference sequence). The CDR3 spans 14 residues. The junction had 6 bases not matched to a gene; V was cut back by 2 bases and J by 5 bases. The CDR3 here is CASSYGGESHEQYF. CDR3 nucleotide sequence: TGTGCCAGCAGTTACGGGGGGGAAAGCCACGAGCAGTACTTC.

The chain carries TRBV7-2 and TRBJ1-1; D is possibly TRBD1 (5 bases). With 8 bases removed from V and 3 bases from J, the gap between germline ends came to 16 bases. The CDR3 runs 14 residues. Per the germline V gene, CDR1 is SGHTA and CDR2 is FQGNSA. The CDR3 loop is CASQPDTADTEAFF. CDR3 DNA sequence: TGTGCCAGCCAACCGGACACGGCTGACACTGAAGCTTTCTTT.

The chain combines TRBV6-1 with TRBJ1-1, with TRBD1 as a possible D gene (6 bases). Germline lookup yields CDR1 MNHNS and CDR2 SASEGT. The CDR3 length is 17 residues. V lost 2 bases and J 3 bases, leaving 19 bases between the germline ends. Here the CDR3 reads CASSEIWQGRSYTEAFF. The CDR3, as DNA: TGTGCCAGCAGTGAAATTTGGCAGGGGCGCAGCTACACTGAAGCTTTCTTT.

The CDR3 loop is CASGPPRGLNTEAFF. The CDR3 DNA sequence: TGTGCTAGTGGACCCCCCAGGGGACTGAACACTGAAGCTTTCTTT. The V and J genes are TRBV12-5 and TRBJ1-1; weak D call: TRBD1 (6 bases). From germline, CDR1 is LGHNT and CDR2 FRNRAP. The length of the CDR3 is 15 residues. The V end was cut by 6 bases, the J end by 0 bases, with 14 bases between.

CDR3 coding DNA: TGTGCCAGCAGCCGTACCGACGGGACTGCGCGGTGGGAGCAGTACTTC. Translated: CASSRTDGTARWEQYF. The chain combines TRBV13 with TRBJ2-7; tentative D call: TRBD2 (6 bases). The CDR3 has 16 residues. V dropped 5 bases and J dropped 7 bases, with 24 bases sitting between them. Germline V gene data show CDR1 as PRHDT and CDR2 as FYEKMQ (reference sequence).

There are a few counts of this clone. The chain has TRBV6-7 and TRBJ2-7, with unresolved D. Being an ORF, TRBV6-7 has a function that is uncertain. The CDR3 runs to 13 residues. V was cut by 4 bases and J by 1 base, with 8 bases left in between. The CDR3 DNA follows: TGTGCCAGCAGTTTGGCTAGGTCCTACGAGCAGTACTTC. Encoded protein: CASSLARSYEQYF.

The gene calls are TRBV19 and TRBJ2-3; 7 nucleotides align to TRBD2. The CDR3 spans 16 residues. V was pared by 3 bases and J by 2 bases, with 8 bases of the junction left unmatched. Germline V gene data show CDR1 as LNHDA and CDR2 as SQIVND (reference sequence). The CDR3 DNA follows: TGTGCCAGTAGTATTCGTCTAGCGGCCCACACAGATACGCAGTATTTT. It yields the protein CASSIRLAAHTDTQYF.

V and J are TRBV4-3 and TRBJ2-7; TRBD2 might be the D (5 bases). There are 15 residues in the CDR3. The V and J ends lost 1 base and 3 bases respectively, with 13 bases between them. CDR1 and CDR2 from the germline V gene are LGHNA and YSLEER. The CDR3 loop is CASSQAVATYYEQYF. The CDR3 DNA follows: TGCGCCAGCAGCCAAGCGGTAGCGACCTACTACGAGCAGTACTTC.

V is TRBV7-2 and J is TRBJ2-7, with 8 bases lining up with TRBD2. The germline gives CDR1 SGHTA, CDR2 FQGNSA. Trimming at V came to 0 bases and at J to 3 bases, leaving 13 bases not matched to a gene. This CDR3 contains 18 residues. The CDR3 DNA is TGTGCCAGCAGCTTAGCCAGGGGAAGCGCGGGAGGAGACTACGAGCAGTACTTC. Its translation is CASSLARGSAGGDYEQYF.

This clone was seen a handful of times. This rearrangement joins TRBV7-3 to TRBJ1-1; 7 positions agree with TRBD1. V lost 5 bases and J lost 4; bases outside the gene matches: 7. CDR3 length equals 14 residues. The V gene's germline CDR1 is SGHTA and CDR2 FQGTGA. The CDR3 loop is CASSKQTGSTEAFF. DNA of the CDR3: TGTGCCAGCAGCAAGCAGACAGGGTCCACTGAAGCTTTCTTT.

This sequence joins TRBV18 and TRBJ2-7; 7 bases line up with TRBD1. This CDR3 comprises 14 residues. In germline, CDR1 is KGHSH, CDR2 LQKENI. V gave up 3 bases and J gave up 3 bases; unmatched junction bases: 5. The CDR3 is CASSPGQPYYEQYF. CDR3 DNA sequence: TGTGCCAGCTCACCGGGACAGCCTTACTACGAGCAGTACTTC.

A single count supports this clone. The V gene is TRBV5-6, the J gene TRBJ2-7; 9 bases agree with TRBD1. CDR3 length equals 15 residues. Unmatched junction bases numbered 7, after V lost 4 bases and J lost 2 bases. Germline CDR1 and CDR2: SGHDT and YYEEEE. CDR3: CASSGQGPATYEQYF. The CDR3 bases are TGTGCCAGCAGCGGACAGGGGCCGGCCACCTACGAGCAGTACTTC.

V and J are TRBV5-4 and TRBJ2-5; 7 bases are shared with TRBD2. V was pared by 3 bases and J by 3 bases, with 2 bases of the junction left unmatched. Germline values: CDR1 SGHNT, CDR2 YYREEE (reference sequence). The CDR3 totals 13 residues. This chain's CDR3 is CASSSGLEETQYF. CDR3 nucleotide sequence: TGTGCCAGCAGCTCAGGACTAGAAGAGACCCAGTACTTC.

V is TRBV9 and J is TRBJ1-6; D remains ambiguous. Trimming shortened V by 1 base and J by 4 bases, and 9 bases separated the two germline ends. This CDR3 has 15 amino acids. The V gene's germline CDR1 is SGDLS and CDR2 YYNGEE. The CDR3 sequence is CASSVKGDYNSPLHF. The CDR3, as DNA: TGTGCCAGCAGCGTAAAGGGAGATTATAATTCACCCCTCCACTTT. Filled out from reference TRBV9 and TRBJ1-6, the complete variable domain reads DSGVTQTPKHLITATGQRVTLRCSPRSGDLSVYWYQQSLDQGLQFLIQYYNGEERAKGNILERFSAQQFPDLHSELNLSSLELGDSALYFCASSVKGDYNSPLHFGNGTRLTVT.

This clone was observed a single time. The chain links TRBV14 to TRBJ1-6, with unresolved D. CDR1 and CDR2 from the germline V gene are SGHDN and FVKESK. Trimming stripped 0 bases from V and 9 bases from J, with 3 bases between. CDR3 length equals 12 residues. This chain's CDR3 is CASSQDLSPLHF. The CDR3 region has the DNA TGTGCCAGCAGCCAAGATCTTTCACCCCTCCACTTT.

The chain couples TRBV6-5 to TRBJ1-6; possibly TRBD1 for D (6 bases). V lost 7 bases and J 6 bases, leaving 13 bases between the germline ends. Germline V gene lookup returns CDR1 MNHEY and CDR2 SVGAGI. The CDR3 covers 14 residues. The CDR3 coding sequence is TGTGCCAGCAAAGGACAGAATCTTAATTCACCCCTCCACTTT. This sequence encodes CASKGQNLNSPLHF.

This clone was detected only a few times. This chain uses TRBV27 with TRBJ1-1; D not certain. The V end lost 7 bases, the J end lost 9 bases, and 12 bases lay between the germline ends. Germline CDR1 and CDR2: MNHEY and SMNVEV (reference sequence). This CDR3 contains 11 residues. The CDR3 nucleotides are TGTGCCAGCAATCGTGGGCCTAAAGCTTTCTTT. Protein product: CASNRGPKAFF.

By its share, this clone is large. Other DNA sequences in this sample translate to the same CDR3. V is TRBV4-3 and J is TRBJ1-1; D perhaps matches TRBD1 (5 bases). This CDR3 spans 14 amino acids. Looked up from germline, CDR1 is LGHNA and CDR2 is YSLEER. V lost 0 bases to trimming and J lost 4 bases, with 9 bases between them. In DNA, the CDR3 is TGCGCCAGCAGCCAAGAGGCAGGGATCACTGAAGCTTTCTTT. Translating gives CASSQEAGITEAFF.

The chain combines TRBV25-1 with TRBJ2-7; weak D call: TRBD2 (8 bases). Germline V gene lookup returns CDR1 MGHDK and CDR2 SYGVNS. V was trimmed by 6 bases and J by 13 bases, leaving 19 bases between them. The CDR3 extends over 12 amino acids. In nucleotides, the CDR3 is TGTGCCAGCAGCCCCCCGGGAGGGGGCAATTACTTC. Protein: CASSPPGGGNYF.

This rearrangement joins TRBV11-1 to TRBJ2-4; 9 nucleotides align to TRBD1. CDR1 SGHAT and CDR2 FQDESV come from the germline V gene (reference sequence). V lost 4 bases and J lost 5; bases outside the gene matches: 12. This CDR3 spans 17 amino acids. The CDR3 nucleotides read TGTGCCAGCAGCTCCCTTGCGGACAGGGGCCGACAAAACATTCAGTACTTC. Amino acids: CASSSLADRGRQNIQYF. The entire variable domain, with the rest obtained from reference TRBV11-1 and TRBJ2-4, is as follows: EAEVAQSPRYKITEKSQAVAFWCDPISGHATLYWYRQILGQGPELLVQFQDESVVDDSQLPKDRFSAERLKGVDSTLKIQPAELGDSAMYLCASSSLADRGRQNIQYFGAGTRLSVL.

The V gene is TRBV6-6, the J gene TRBJ2-7; 8 bases fit TRBD1. The V gene end was trimmed by 2 bases and the J gene end by 4 bases; junction bases not matched to a gene: 10. Germline lookup yields CDR1 MNHNY and CDR2 SVGAGI (reference sequence). The CDR3 length is 16 residues. The DNA of the CDR3 is TGTGCCAGCAGTTACGGGACAGGTTTAACCAGGTACGAGCAGTACTTC. Encoded protein: CASSYGTGLTRYEQYF.